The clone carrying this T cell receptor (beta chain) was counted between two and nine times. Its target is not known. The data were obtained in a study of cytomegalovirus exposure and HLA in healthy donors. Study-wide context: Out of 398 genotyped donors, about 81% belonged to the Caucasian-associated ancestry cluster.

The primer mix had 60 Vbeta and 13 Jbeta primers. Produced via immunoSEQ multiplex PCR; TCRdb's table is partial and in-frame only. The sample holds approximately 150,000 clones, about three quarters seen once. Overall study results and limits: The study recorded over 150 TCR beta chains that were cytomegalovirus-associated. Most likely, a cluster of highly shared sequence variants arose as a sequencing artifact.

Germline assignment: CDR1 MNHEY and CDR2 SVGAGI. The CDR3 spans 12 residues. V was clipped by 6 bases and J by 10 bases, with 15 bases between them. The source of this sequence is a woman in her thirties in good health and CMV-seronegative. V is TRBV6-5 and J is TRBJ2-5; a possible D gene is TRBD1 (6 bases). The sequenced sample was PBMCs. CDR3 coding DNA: TGTGCCAGCAGCCCCGGGACAAGGAACCAGTACTTC. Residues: CASSPGTRNQYF.